Below, 25 T cell receptor beta chains from the same sample are listed, as sequenced in a study of tumor-infiltrating lymphocytes in oesophageal squamous cell carcinoma. TCRdb fed the PCR reads into MiXCR, producing one record per CDR3 protein. Here the sample spans about 21,000 distinct CDR3 sequences, approximately 38% being singletons. The sample consisted of esophageal tumor tissue. Every receptor here comes from a male donor with esophageal squamous cell carcinoma.

This clonotype was observed at least ten times. This rearrangement joins TRBV28 to TRBJ2-7, with D maybe TRBD1 (6 bases). CDR1 is MDHEN, CDR2 SYDVKM, per germline. The V gene lost 7 bases and the J gene lost 0 bases, with 10 bases spanning the gap. This CDR3 has 13 amino acids. The DNA of the CDR3 is TGTGCCAGCACGGACAGCAGCTCCTACGAGCAGTACTTC. Protein product: CASTDSSSYEQYF. Complete variable domain (other parts from reference TRBV28 and TRBJ2-7): DVKVTQSSRYLVKRTGEKVFLECVQDMDHENMFWYRQDPGLGLRLIYFSYDVKMKEKGDIPEGYSVSREKKERFSLILESASTNQTSMYLCASTDSSSYEQYFGPGTRLTVT.

In its sample, this clonotype was seen many times. V usage is TRBV12-5 and J usage is TRBJ1-2; tentative D call: TRBD1 (5 bases). Germline CDR1 and CDR2: LGHNT and FRNRAP. V dropped 1 base and J dropped 6 bases, with 9 bases sitting between them. This CDR3 is built from 13 residues. The CDR3 DNA reads TGTGCTAGTGGTTTGGGTGGGGGGGATGGCTACACCTTC. Protein product: CASGLGGGDGYTF.

This clonotype was recorded once. The chain links TRBV7-6 to TRBJ1-3; a possible D gene is TRBD1 (5 bases). V was cut by 3 bases and J by 3 bases, with 15 bases left in between. The CDR3 sequence is 16 residues long. Germline V lookup: CDR1 SGHVS, CDR2 FNYEAQ. This CDR3 reads CASSFNSGTLGNTIYF. In nucleotides, the CDR3 is TGTGCCAGCAGCTTCAACTCCGGGACGCTTGGAAACACCATATATTTT.

The rearrangement links TRBV3-1 to TRBJ2-5, with TRBD1 as a possible D gene (6 bases). The end of the DNA fits TRBJ2-7 better, so the J call may be wrong. This CDR3 is built from 17 residues. CDR1 and CDR2 (germline): LGHDT, YNNKEL (reference sequence). The CDR3 DNA reads TGTGCCAGCAGCCAAGTGGCAGGGGAGTTTTTTTCCTACGAGCAGTACTTC. Translated, it gives CASSQVAGEFFSYEQYF.

The chain has TRBV5-6 and TRBJ2-5; D might be TRBD1 (6 bases). The J call may be mistaken, given a closer DNA end match to TRBJ2-7. The CDR3 covers 14 residues. Germline CDR1 is SGHDT and CDR2 is YYEEEE. This CDR3 reads CASSFHRAAYEQYF. The DNA of the CDR3 is TGTGCCAGCAGCTTTCACAGGGCCGCCTACGAGCAGTACTTC.

This clonotype was counted many times. The chain couples TRBV6-1 to TRBJ2-1; 7 bases match TRBD2. CDR3 size: 15 residues. After removal of 6 bases from V and 0 bases from J, the junction contained 5 bases not matched to a gene. The germline V gene encodes CDR1 MNHNS and CDR2 SASEGT. The DNA of the CDR3 is TGTGCCAGCAGCCCTAGCGGAAACTCCTACAATGAGCAGTTCTTC. This gives the protein CASSPSGNSYNEQFF.

The rearrangement uses TRBV6-2 or TRBV6-3 and TRBJ1-2; 12 bases align to TRBD1. With V trimmed by 3 bases and J by 4 bases, 9 bases remained unmatched. This CDR3 spans 17 amino acids. From germline, CDR1 is MNHEY and CDR2 SVGEGT. Here the CDR3 reads CASSYGGQGAFVYGYTF. The DNA for the CDR3 is TGTGCCAGCAGTTATGGGGGACAGGGGGCCTTTGTCTATGGCTACACCTTC.

This clonotype has a count of ten or more. A much larger clonotype is one base distant, so this may be a read error. The genes are TRBV7-9 and TRBJ2-5, with D tentatively TRBD2 (6 bases). The V end lost 2 bases, the J end lost 11 bases, and 24 bases lay between the germline ends. The germline gives CDR1 SEHNR, CDR2 FQNEAQ (reference sequence). The CDR3 consists of 16 residues. The CDR3 protein is CASSLLWDSVYNEQYF. In nucleotides, the CDR3 is TGTGCCAGCAGCTTACTCTGGGACTCTGTCTACAATGAGCAGTACTTC.

This clonotype is categorized as medium-sized. The chain has TRBV7-9 and TRBJ2-7; no reliable D call. Germline CDR1 and CDR2: SEHNR and FQNEAQ (reference sequence). V lost 3 bases to trimming and J lost 2 bases, with 5 bases between them. The CDR3 extends over 12 amino acids. The CDR3 DNA reads TGTGCCAGCAGCTTTAAAGCCTACGAGCAGTACTTC. Its protein product is CASSFKAYEQYF.

This clonotype showed up many times. A read error may explain this, as a much larger clone is one base away. This chain joins TRBV2 and TRBJ2-3; maybe TRBD2 (6 bases). CDR1 and CDR2 (germline): SNHLY, FYNNEI. The CDR3 totals 12 residues. CDR3: CVSRLVFDTQYF. CDR3 sequence (DNA): TGTGTCAGCAGACTAGTCTTCGATACGCAGTATTTT.

The sample holds many counts of this clonotype. The CDR3 DNA reads as TGTGCCAGCAGCTTAACAGGGCTGTCCCTCTACGAGCAGTACTTC. Protein sequence: CASSLTGLSLYEQYF. J is TRBJ2-7 and V is TRBV11-2; TRBD1 is a possible D gene (6 bases). V lost 2 bases and J lost 3, with 14 bases in between. This CDR3 has 15 residues. CDR1 is SGHAT, CDR2 FQNNGV, per germline.

This clonotype was found many times. For the CDR3, the DNA is TGTGCCAGCAGCTGGGACAATGAAGCTTTCTTT. Its protein is CASSWDNEAFF. The genes are TRBV7-9 and TRBJ1-1, with D possibly being TRBD1 (6 bases). The CDR3 length is 11 residues. V lost 4 bases and J lost 7, with 7 bases in between. Germline V CDR1 and CDR2: SEHNR, FQNEAQ (reference sequence).

This clonotype was picked up many times. This chain uses TRBV14 with TRBJ2-1; a weak D match, TRBD2 (5 bases). The CDR3 is made up of 16 amino acids. V lost 4 bases and J lost 3, with 16 bases in between. Germline loops: CDR1 SGHDN, CDR2 FVKESK. The CDR3 region is CASSRVASRLYNEQFF. CDR3 coding DNA: TGTGCCAGCAGCCGCGTAGCTAGCCGACTCTACAATGAGCAGTTCTTC.

This clonotype appeared many times. This chain connects TRBV6-1 to TRBJ1-2; D gene uncertain. CDR1 is MNHNS, CDR2 SASEGT, per germline. With 6 bases removed from V and 4 bases from J, the gap between germline ends came to 9 bases. The CDR3 has 12 amino acids. CDR3 DNA sequence: TGTGCCAGCAGCGACGGTATCTATGGCTACACCTTC. This sequence encodes CASSDGIYGYTF.

This clonotype appeared many times. The V gene is TRBV12-3 or TRBV12-4, the J gene TRBJ2-2; tentative D call: TRBD2 (6 bases). V lost 2 bases and J 7 bases, leaving 20 bases between the germline ends. The CDR3 contains 17 residues. This chain's CDR3 is CASSLLASPPGGGELFF. Written as DNA, the CDR3 is TGTGCCAGCAGTTTATTGGCTAGCCCCCCCGGGGGCGGGGAGCTGTTTTTT.

A single count supports this clonotype. The junction does not match germline at one end; this may be a read error. This sequence joins TRBV12-3 or TRBV12-4 and TRBJ2-5; D is unresolved. The CDR3 covers 14 residues. The CDR3 sequence: CASKPSSYNSPLHF. For the CDR3, the DNA is TGTGCCAGCAAACCAAGCTCCTATAATTCACCCCTCCACTTC.

By sample fraction, this clonotype is medium-sized (0.01 to 0.1%). CDR3 sequence reads: CASSPGQDYNEQFF. CDR3 bases: TGTGCCAGCAGTCCGGGACAGGACTACAATGAGCAGTTCTTC. The chain combines TRBV12-3 or TRBV12-4 with TRBJ2-1; 8 bases line up with TRBD1. V dropped 5 bases and J dropped 3; count of bases not matched to a gene: 3. CDR3 size: 14 residues.

This chain uses TRBV7-8 with TRBJ2-5; the match to TRBD2 covers 15 bases. The tail of the sequence fits TRBJ2-7 better, so the J call may be wrong. Germline CDR1 SGHVS, CDR2 FQNEAQ. The CDR3 covers 20 residues. As DNA, the CDR3 is TGTGCCAGCAGCTTAGGGGGGCCTGGGACTAGCGGGAGGAGGGGTTACGAGCAGTACTTC. Residues: CASSLGGPGTSGRRGYEQYF.

This clonotype was recorded at least ten times. One end of the junction is discordant with germline, which a read error may explain. This chain links TRBV14 with TRBJ2-1; the match to TRBD1 covers 7 bases. CDR3 size: 15 residues. Germline-derived CDR1 and CDR2 are SGHDN and FVKESK. The CDR3 is CASSPGDSHNSPLHF. Written as DNA, the CDR3 is TGTGCCAGCAGCCCCGGGGACAGCCATAATTCACCCCTCCACTTC.

The V gene is TRBV28, the J gene TRBJ2-3, with 9 bases lining up with TRBD2. The J call may be faulty, since TRBJ2-7 better matches the DNA end. Looked up from germline, CDR1 is MDHEN and CDR2 is SYDVKM. The CDR3 loop spans 15 amino acids. The CDR3 sequence: CASSLTSGPLTEQYF. For the CDR3, the DNA is TGTGCCAGCAGCTTGACTAGCGGCCCTCTGACCGAGCAGTACTTC.

Comment on this clonotype: In this CDR3 the conserved last residue, phenylalanine or tryptophan, is missing, so a read error is likely. The limits of the CDR3 on the DNA are not certain, so only TCRdb's listed CDR3 is given. V and J are TRBV19 and TRBJ2-5; the table calls TRBD2, which could not be checked here. With termini counted, the CDR3 has 18 amino acids. From germline, CDR1 is LNHDA and CDR2 SQIVND (reference sequence). Here the CDR3 reads CASSIRGVSTVHPSTLGT.

There are many counts of this clonotype. The V gene is TRBV6-1, the J gene TRBJ2-1; D unresolved. The length of the CDR3 is 12 residues. The V and J ends lost 5 bases and 5 bases respectively, with 7 bases between them. Germline CDR1 reads MNHNS; CDR2 reads SASEGT. The CDR3 DNA reads as TGTGCCAGCAGTCCCCCCGACAATGAGCAGTTCTTC. This translates into CASSPPDNEQFF.

This clonotype was observed at least ten times. The chain joins TRBV6-1 to TRBJ1-1; 11 bases fit TRBD1. Germline CDR1 reads MNHNS; CDR2 reads SASEGT. V shed 2 bases and J 1 base; nucleotides not matched to a gene: 12. This CDR3 has 19 residues. The CDR3 is CASSESAQGQGAWNTEAFF. Written as DNA, the CDR3 is TGTGCCAGCAGTGAATCCGCACAAGGACAGGGGGCATGGAACACTGAAGCTTTCTTT.

This clonotype was picked up one time. The rearrangement uses TRBV7-8 and TRBJ2-2; D not resolved. The CDR3 covers 15 residues. Germline CDR1 is SGHVS and CDR2 is FQNEAQ. Trimming pared 5 bases from V and 4 bases from J, leaving 14 bases between. CDR3: CASSPGRRSTGELFF. DNA for the CDR3: TGTGCCAGCAGCCCTGGACGCAGGAGCACCGGGGAGCTGTTTTTT. The complete variable domain, with remaining parts taken from reference TRBV7-8 and TRBJ2-2, reads GAGVSQSPRYKVAKRGQDVALRCDPISGHVSLFWYQQALGQGPEFLTYFQNEAQLDKSGLPSDRFFAERPEGSVSTLKIQRTQQEDSAVYLCASSPGRRSTGELFFGEGSRLTVL.

This clonotype was seen repeatedly, ten times or more. The chain couples TRBV5-5 to TRBJ2-2; D unresolved. The CDR3 is made up of 15 amino acids. The ends were cut back, 2 bases at V and 1 base at J, with 9 bases in the middle. Germline CDR1 and CDR2: SGHKS and YYEKEE (reference sequence). CDR3 nucleotide sequence: TGTGCCAGCAGCTTCGAACGCTTGAACACCGGGGAGCTGTTTTTT. It translates to CASSFERLNTGELFF.